This T cell receptor (beta chain) was identified during a study of blood T cell repertoires in COVID-19 (dated by TCRdb to about 2020). About the investigation overall: Samples covering the acute and convalescent phases of COVID-19 were provided by collaborators in the United States, Italy and Spain. The prospective study material was composed of cDNA or gDNA derived from T cells, B-cell-depleted T cells, or PBMCs. The repertoires were released in a freely available public database intended as a resource for research on the immune response to SARS-CoV-2. HLA class I and class II types, where available, came from metadata supplied by the sample provider rather than from assay-based typing. The samples were drawn from two sources: the first 160 participants of the ongoing ImmuneRACE study, and about 1,300 subjects contributed by 6 global collaborators. Sample metadata almost always included a de-identified subject ID, COVID-19 status, age in years and sex. Subjects who had been exposed to COVID-19, were actively infected with it, or had recovered from it provided the deeply sampled blood TCRbeta repertoires that made up the dataset. Results and caveats for the whole study, not just this receptor: The quantity of clinical and demographic metadata differed by source and by participant and was supplied without curation.

The immunoSEQ Assay, a bias-controlled multiplex PCR, was used to amplify TCRbeta CDR3 regions from genomic DNA. The original pipeline was this. Within the assay, amplification of reference gene primers was used to estimate how many nucleated cells each sample contained. To quantify the absolute abundance of each unique TCRbeta CDR3 rearrangement, sequence reads were collapsed and filtered. Productive Simpson clonality was computed per sample as the square root of Simpson's diversity index over productive rearrangements. Sourced from immuneACCESS, this table was stored by TCRdb with only in-frame sequences that have V and J called. A share of the clones is absent; for the studies checked, an unresolved V gene accounts for under half, and the remainder has no known explanation. V and J calls and clone size come straight from that table; D and trimming were deduced from the DNA. This sample has 180,000 or so clones in its table, and roughly 84% of those were observed once. Of the sample, about 6.7% falls within the top ten clones.

One collaborating source in Seattle enrolled patients while the patients were actively infected and followed the patients over time throughout the course of disease. Whole blood was collected in K2EDTA tubes by collaborating institutions according to the institutions' own protocols. For TCRbeta analysis, collaborators shipped samples in one of three forms: frozen whole blood, isolated PBMCs, or DNA extracted from either of those sample types. To note about this clone: Its cognate antigen has yet to be identified. Per-base quality was not reported, and no clone a single base away is much larger than it.

Clipping removes 5 bases from V and 9 bases from J, with 4 as the unmatched junction base count. In the germline V gene (reference sequence), CDR1 corresponds to DFQATT and CDR2 to SNEGSKA. The CDR3 spans 11 residues, from the cysteine through the phenylalanine. The DNA shown is the 33-base CDR3, in frame from base 1. Recombination connected TRBV20-1 to TRBJ2-1, with 7 junctional bases fitting TRBD2. Specimen: peripheral blood. This clonotype was sampled from a woman in her forties with COVID-19, enrolled during active disease. The CDR3 region has the sequence CSAGGGREQFF. The DNA sequence is as follows: TGCAGTGCTGGCGGGGGTCGTGAGCAGTTCTTC.